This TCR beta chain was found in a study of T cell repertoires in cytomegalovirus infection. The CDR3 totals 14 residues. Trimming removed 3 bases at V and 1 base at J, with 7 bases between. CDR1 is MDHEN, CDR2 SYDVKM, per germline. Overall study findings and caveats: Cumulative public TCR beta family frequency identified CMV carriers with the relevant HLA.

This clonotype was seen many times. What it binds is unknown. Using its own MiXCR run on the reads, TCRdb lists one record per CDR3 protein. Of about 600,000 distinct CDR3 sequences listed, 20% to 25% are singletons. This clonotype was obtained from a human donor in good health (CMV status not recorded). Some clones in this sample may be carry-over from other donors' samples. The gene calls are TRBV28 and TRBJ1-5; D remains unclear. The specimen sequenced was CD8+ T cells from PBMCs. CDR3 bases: TGTGCCAGCAGTTTTTCCGGGAGCAATCAGCCCCAGCATTTT. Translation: CASSFSGSNQPQHF.